The 29 T cell receptor beta chains below all came from one sample that was sequenced in a study of blood T cell repertoires in COVID-19. Produced via immunoSEQ multiplex PCR; TCRdb's table is partial and in-frame only. Counted here are roughly 200,000 clones, around 88% occurring once; the ten biggest clones make up around 1.5%. Sequenced material: peripheral blood. The origin of the receptors is a man younger than 35 with active or convalescent COVID-19.

The sample holds one count of this clone. The chain combines TRBV3-1 (or the pseudogene TRBV3-2) with TRBJ1-2; 7 bases are a match to TRBD1. Germline loops: CDR1 LGHDT, CDR2 YNNKEL (reference sequence). The CDR3 sequence is 13 residues long. The ends lost 1 base at V and 7 bases at J; junction bases unmatched: 3. CDR3 in amino acids: CASSQAGDSGYTF. CDR3 nucleotide sequence: TGTGCCAGCAGCCAAGCTGGGGACAGTGGCTACACCTTC.

Details on this clone: One junction end does not reproduce the germline sequence, and a read error may be involved. The rearrangement joins TRBV7-7 to TRBJ2-5; TRBD2 aligns across 7 bases. The V gene's germline CDR1 is SSHAT and CDR2 FNYEAQ (reference sequence). The CDR3 is 13 residues long. CDR3 sequence reads: CASSRSRGGTQYF. In DNA, the CDR3 is TGTGCTAGCAGCCGATCTCGCGGGGGGACCCAGTACTTC. Supplemented by reference TRBV7-7 and TRBJ2-5, the full variable domain reads GAGVSQSPRYKVTKRGQDVTLRCDPISSHATLYWYQQALGQGPEFLTYFNYEAQPDKSGLPSDRFSAERPEGSISTLTIQRTEQRDSAMYRCASSRSRGGTQYFGPGTRLLVL.

V usage is TRBV27 and J usage is TRBJ2-1; the D gene is possibly TRBD1 (6 bases). Between the trimmed V and J ends, which lost 2 bases and 0 bases, there was a span of 14 bases. Germline-derived CDR1 and CDR2 are MNHEY and SMNVEV (reference sequence). The CDR3 runs to 17 residues. CDR3 loop: CASSLGWGRSSYNEQFF. In nucleotides, the CDR3 is TGTGCCAGCAGTTTAGGATGGGGGCGGAGCTCCTACAATGAGCAGTTCTTC.

The V call is TRBV7-2, the J call TRBJ2-7, with TRBD2 matching 10 bases. V shed 5 bases, J shed 2 bases, and the junction held 6 bases outside the gene matches. The V gene's germline CDR1 is SGHTA and CDR2 FQGNSA. The CDR3 length is 15 residues. The DNA of the CDR3 is TGTGCCAGCAGCAAAGGGGGGACTAGCGCCTACGAGCAGTACTTC. It yields the protein CASSKGGTSAYEQYF.

V gene TRBV11-2 combines with J gene TRBJ1-2; weak D call: TRBD1 (5 bases). Germline V gene lookup returns CDR1 SGHAT and CDR2 FQNNGV. This CDR3 has 13 residues. V was clipped by 1 base and J by 6 bases, with 9 bases between them. CDR3 in DNA: TGTGCCAGCAGCTTAGTTGGGGCAGATGGCTACACCTTC. Translating it yields CASSLVGADGYTF.

The chain links TRBV12-3 or TRBV12-4 to TRBJ2-4; tentatively, D is TRBD2 (5 bases). The CDR3 consists of 13 residues. The ends were cut back, 3 bases at V and 7 bases at J, with 10 bases in the middle. CDR3 amino acids: CASSFEGRNIQYF. CDR3 DNA sequence: TGTGCCAGCAGTTTCGAGGGAAGGAACATTCAGTACTTC.

This clone occurred a few times. The chain joins TRBV3-1 (or the pseudogene TRBV3-2) to TRBJ1-5; 7 nucleotides line up with TRBD1. Germline CDR1 LGHDT, CDR2 YNNKEL (reference sequence). The CDR3 runs 12 residues. Germline trimming cut 5 bases from V and 12 bases from J; bases unmatched to any gene: 7. In DNA, the CDR3 is TGTGCCAGCAGCTCGAACAGGGGACGCCAGCATTTT. It codes for CASSSNRGRQHF.

This sequence joins TRBV4-1 and TRBJ2-3; weak D call: TRBD1 (6 bases). The V end lost 1 base, the J end lost 4 bases, and 6 bases lay between the germline ends. The CDR3 loop spans 13 amino acids. Germline V gene lookup returns CDR1 MGHRA and CDR2 YSYEKL. Here the CDR3 reads CASSQGGPDTQYF. DNA for the CDR3: TGCGCCAGCAGCCAAGGGGGGCCAGATACGCAGTATTTT.

The chain employs TRBV25-1 and TRBJ2-5; TRBD1 matches at 10 bases. This CDR3 has 14 residues. Germline V gene sequence: CDR1 MGHDK, CDR2 SYGVNS. V lost 2 bases, J lost 13 bases, and 10 bases stayed unmatched. The CDR3 reads CASSEVVTGGARYF. CDR3 DNA sequence: TGTGCCAGCAGTGAAGTTGTGACAGGGGGCGCGCGGTACTTC.

The chain recombines TRBV5-4 with TRBJ1-1; maybe TRBD1 (6 bases). Trimming shortened V by 5 bases and J by 4 bases, and 15 bases separated the two germline ends. Germline-derived CDR1 and CDR2 are SGHNT and YYREEE (reference sequence). The CDR3 is made up of 14 amino acids. The CDR3 nucleotides are TGTGCCAGCAGTTGGAGAACAGGGCTCACTGAAGCTTTCTTT. It encodes CASSWRTGLTEAFF.

This clone was seen just once. The rearrangement links TRBV24-1 to TRBJ1-5; tentative D call: TRBD1 (6 bases). In germline, CDR1 is KGHDR, CDR2 SFDVKD. CDR3 length: 15 amino acids. Trimming removed 4 bases from V and 1 base from J, with 10 bases in between. CDR3 DNA sequence: TGTGCCACCAGTGACAGGACAGCCAGCAATCAGCCCCAGCATTTT. This codes for CATSDRTASNQPQHF.

The rearrangement links TRBV10-3 to TRBJ1-1; 7 bases align to TRBD1. Unmatched junction bases numbered 5, after V lost 7 bases and J lost 0 bases. The CDR3 runs 14 residues. Looked up from germline, CDR1 is ENHRY and CDR2 is SYGVKD. CDR3 in amino acids: CAIKPDRVNTEAFF. In DNA form, the CDR3 reads TGTGCCATCAAGCCCGACAGGGTGAACACTGAAGCTTTCTTT.

Concerning this clone itself: A single base separates this from a much larger clone, so it may be a read error. This chain links TRBV28 with TRBJ1-5; D is unresolved. V lost 7 bases to trimming and J lost 0 bases, with 7 bases between them. The germline V gene has CDR1 MDHEN and CDR2 SYDVKM. There are 13 residues in the CDR3. Here the CDR3 DNA reads TGTGCCAGCATTGAGTATAGCAATCAGCCCCAGCATTTT. Residues: CASIEYSNQPQHF. Combining the CDR3 with reference TRBV28 and TRBJ1-5 gives the whole variable domain DVKVTQSSRYLVKRTGEKVFLECVQDMDHENMFWYRQDPGLGLRLIYFSYDVKMKEKGDIPEGYSVSREKKERFSLILESASTNQTSMYLCASIEYSNQPQHFGDGTRLSIL.

The rearrangement uses TRBV6-6 and TRBJ2-7; 9 bases agree with TRBD1. Germline V gene data show CDR1 as MNHNY and CDR2 as SVGAGI (reference sequence). Trimming at V came to 5 bases and at J to 1 base, leaving 6 bases not matched to a gene. This CDR3 spans 15 amino acids. The CDR3 reads CASSKPGQGSYEQYF. The CDR3 DNA reads as TGTGCCAGCAGTAAACCGGGACAGGGTTCCTACGAGCAGTACTTC.

The chain couples TRBV28 to TRBJ2-7, with D possibly being TRBD1 (6 bases). Germline assignment: CDR1 MDHEN and CDR2 SYDVKM. Trimming took 6 bases from V and 6 from J, leaving 9 bases between them. The CDR3 is made up of 11 amino acids. CDR3 nucleotides: TGTGCCAGCAGCTACAGGGTCGAGCAGTACTTC. Its protein is CASSYRVEQYF. The full variable domain, in which reference TRBV28 and TRBJ2-7 provide the parts outside the CDR3, is DVKVTQSSRYLVKRTGEKVFLECVQDMDHENMFWYRQDPGLGLRLIYFSYDVKMKEKGDIPEGYSVSREKKERFSLILESASTNQTSMYLCASSYRVEQYFGPGTRLTVT.

The V and J genes are TRBV30 and TRBJ1-3; D unclear. There are 13 residues in the CDR3. Trimming took 8 bases from V and 0 from J, leaving 11 bases between them. Germline V gives CDR1 GTSNPN, CDR2 SVGIG (reference sequence). In DNA form, the CDR3 reads TGTGCCGGGGAGAGTTACTCTGGAAACACCATATATTTT. Translation: CAGESYSGNTIYF.

This rearrangement joins TRBV19 to TRBJ1-2, with unresolved D. The CDR3 has 15 residues. V was trimmed by 5 bases and J by 6 bases, leaving 19 bases between them. Per germline, CDR1 LNHDA and CDR2 SQIVND (reference sequence). CDR3 amino acids: CASSSSPPGAHGYTF. Written as DNA, the CDR3 is TGTGCCAGTAGTTCCAGCCCCCCAGGTGCCCATGGCTACACCTTC.

This chain uses TRBV6-5 with TRBJ2-4, with D hard to call. V was trimmed by 6 bases and J by 5 bases, leaving 8 bases between them. The germline V gene has CDR1 MNHEY and CDR2 SVGAGI. The CDR3 length is 12 residues. The CDR3: CASRAGQNIQYF. The CDR3 region has the DNA TGTGCCAGCAGGGCAGGCCAAAACATTCAGTACTTC.

V gene TRBV5-8 combines with J gene TRBJ2-7, with 11 bases that match TRBD2. The trim removed 3 bases at V and 1 base at J, leaving 3 bases unmatched. The germline CDR1 and CDR2 sequences are SGHTS and YDEGEE. The CDR3 has 15 residues. CDR3 sequence reads: CASSSIAGGSYEQYF. The CDR3 DNA reads as TGTGCCAGCAGCTCAATAGCGGGAGGGTCCTACGAGCAGTACTTC.

This clone has just one count. This rearrangement joins TRBV28 to TRBJ1-1, with D possibly being TRBD1 (5 bases). The germline V gene has CDR1 MDHEN and CDR2 SYDVKM. V was clipped by 5 bases and J by 1 base, with 11 bases between them. The CDR3 totals 14 residues. The CDR3 DNA sequence: TGTGCCAGCAGTACCGGGGGGTCGAACACTGAAGCTTTCTTT. Translating it yields CASSTGGSNTEAFF.

The gene calls are TRBV7-2 and TRBJ2-7; tentative D call: TRBD1 (5 bases). The CDR3 sequence is 16 residues long. Germline CDR1 reads SGHTA; CDR2 reads FQGNSA. V gave up 0 bases and J gave up 0 bases, with 12 bases separating them. CDR3 coding DNA: TGTGCCAGCAGCTTAGCATCAGGGCTTAGCTCCTACGAGCAGTACTTC. Translation gives CASSLASGLSSYEQYF.

J is TRBJ2-7 and V is TRBV5-6; D is possibly TRBD1 (5 bases). The CDR3 consists of 14 residues. The germline gives CDR1 SGHDT, CDR2 YYEEEE. Trimming removed 4 bases at V and 0 bases at J, with 11 bases between. The CDR3 DNA sequence: TGTGCCAGCAGCCTAGGACAACTCTCCTACGAGCAGTACTTC. Translated: CASSLGQLSYEQYF.

V usage is TRBV7-2 and J usage is TRBJ2-1; 8 nucleotides agree with TRBD1. Unmatched junction bases numbered 12, after V lost 4 bases and J lost 7 bases. The CDR3 spans 16 residues. Germline CDR1 reads SGHTA; CDR2 reads FQGNSA. The CDR3 sequence is CASSYLGAGGTNEQFF. CDR3 nucleotide sequence: TGTGCCAGCAGCTACCTCGGGGCAGGGGGCACAAATGAGCAGTTCTTC.

The sample holds a few counts of this clone. V usage is TRBV5-1 and J usage is TRBJ2-7; possible D gene TRBD1, 6 bases. Germline lookup yields CDR1 SGHRS and CDR2 YFSETQ. Between the trimmed V and J ends, which lost 0 bases and 3 bases, there was a span of 10 bases. The CDR3 is 14 residues long. CDR3 sequence (DNA): TGCGCCAGCAGCTTGGCTCTGGACAGCTACGAGCAGTACTTC. This translates into CASSLALDSYEQYF.

The chain combines TRBV30 with TRBJ1-6; the D gene is possibly TRBD1 (6 bases). Per the germline V gene, CDR1 is GTSNPN and CDR2 is SVGIG (reference sequence). Trimming took off 5 bases at V and 11 bases at J, with 16 bases between the two ends. The length of the CDR3 is 13 residues. Here the CDR3 DNA reads TGTGCCTGGGACGATAGGCAGGGGACACCCCTCCACTTT. It codes for CAWDDRQGTPLHF.

The chain recombines TRBV4-3 with TRBJ2-3; perhaps TRBD1 as D (5 bases). The CDR3 spans 16 residues. The germline V and J ends were trimmed by 0 bases and 5 bases, with 15 bases remaining between them. Germline V CDR1 and CDR2: LGHNA, YSLEER. CDR3 bases: TGCGCCAGCAGCCAAGATGCAAGGGGTCGTCAAGATACGCAGTATTTT. Residues: CASSQDARGRQDTQYF.

The table lists this clone with a few counts. The rearrangement joins TRBV5-1 to TRBJ2-5; possibly TRBD1 for D (6 bases). The V gene lost 1 base and the J gene lost 5 bases, with 12 bases spanning the gap. The CDR3 has 14 residues. CDR1 is SGHRS and CDR2 is YFSETQ in the germline V gene. CDR3 residues: CASSLPRQAETQYF. CDR3 nucleotide sequence: TGCGCCAGCAGCTTGCCCCGACAGGCGGAGACCCAGTACTTC.

The chain is built from TRBV30 and TRBJ2-1; 12 bases map to TRBD1. Trimming took 5 bases from V and 10 from J; bases not matched to a gene: 12. Germline CDR1 GTSNPN, CDR2 SVGIG (reference sequence). There are 15 residues in the CDR3. The CDR3 protein is CAWGPGTGGLGEQFF. CDR3 DNA sequence: TGTGCCTGGGGCCCCGGGACAGGGGGCCTTGGGGAGCAGTTCTTC.

This clone showed up just a few times. This chain connects TRBV29-1 to TRBJ1-2; D is unresolved. Germline V lookup: CDR1 SQVTM, CDR2 ANQGSEA. The ends were cut back, 2 bases at V and 2 bases at J, with 9 bases in the middle. CDR3 length equals 13 residues. CDR3 sequence: CSVETAANYGYTF. For the CDR3, the DNA is TGCAGCGTTGAAACAGCAGCCAACTATGGCTACACCTTC.